The 18 T cell receptor beta chains below come from one sample, sequenced in a study of tumor-infiltrating lymphocytes in primary liver carcinoma. The researchers produced TCR beta cDNA from around 0.5 ug total RNA with a constant-region primer. ARM-PCR, slightly modified, supplied the TCR beta libraries through three nested multiplex PCR rounds. PCR rounds one and two used TRBV1-TRBV30 forward primers with a C-beta reverse primer for around 9 cycles each. TCRdb used MiXCR to reprocess the multiplex PCR reads, holding one entry per CDR3 protein. Of fewer than 250,000 distinct CDR3 sequences in the sample, less than 75% are singletons; the top ten hold 6% to 8.5%. Germline DNA was also extracted, and blood RNA was taken from unsorted whole blood. The sequenced sample consisted of peripheral blood. The receptors come from an older woman with primary liver carcinoma and hepatitis B virus infection.

This clonotype has more than one count but fewer than ten. The rearrangement joins TRBV5-4 to TRBJ2-3; TRBD1 agrees at 8 bases. This CDR3 contains 15 residues. V shed 2 bases and J 4 bases; nucleotides not matched to a gene: 6. CDR1 and CDR2 (germline): SGHNT, YYREEE (reference sequence). CDR3 nucleotide sequence: TGTGCCAGCAGCTTACAGGGGGGTTCGGCAGATACGCAGTATTTT. It encodes CASSLQGGSADTQYF.

At least ten counts were recorded for this clonotype. The chain joins TRBV11-2 to TRBJ1-2, with D unresolved. The CDR3 is made up of 13 amino acids. Germline V gene lookup returns CDR1 SGHAT and CDR2 FQNNGV. The V and J ends lost 5 bases and 4 bases respectively, with 11 bases between them. CDR3 nucleotide sequence: TGTGCCAGCAGCCCTCTCCGACCCTATGGCTACACCTTC. It codes for CASSPLRPYGYTF.

This sequence joins TRBV6-5 and TRBJ1-2, with 8 bases fitting TRBD1. The ends lost 9 bases at V and 10 bases at J; junction bases unmatched: 13. The CDR3 is 13 residues long. The germline V gene has CDR1 MNHEY and CDR2 SVGAGI. The CDR3 DNA reads as TGTGCCAGTAACAGGGGGAGTTCGAAGGACTACACCTTC. Residues: CASNRGSSKDYTF.

As to this clonotype: Possible read error: a much larger clone is one base away. The chain is built from TRBV6-6 and TRBJ2-2; D call uncertain. The CDR3 covers 16 residues. Per the germline V gene, CDR1 is MNHNY and CDR2 is SVGAGI (reference sequence). CDR3 sequence reads: CASSETGPWNAGELFF. CDR3 DNA sequence: TGTGCCAGCAGTGAGACTGGACCCTGGAACGCCGGGGAGCTGTTTTTT.

This sequence joins TRBV11-2 and TRBJ2-2; TRBD2 might be the D (6 bases). The CDR3 length is 16 residues. Germline CDR1 reads SGHAT; CDR2 reads FQNNGV. V was shortened by 11 bases and J by 1 base, with 20 bases between the two germline ends. CDR3 sequence (DNA): TGTGCCGACAGCTTAGAAGCGCGGGAGAACACCGGGGAGCTGTTTTTT. Its protein is CADSLEARENTGELFF. The full variable domain, its missing parts supplied by reference TRBV11-2 and TRBJ2-2, is EAGVAQSPRYKIIEKRQSVAFWCNPISGHATLYWYQQILGQGPKLLIQFQNNGVVDDSQLPKDRFSAERLKGVDSTLKIQPAKLEDSAVYLCADSLEARENTGELFFGEGSRLTVL.

In regard to this clonotype: One end of the junction varies from germline; a read error may be responsible. The chain combines TRBV5-8 with TRBJ2-2; D is ambiguous. The CDR3 runs to 15 residues. Germline V gene sequence: CDR1 SGHTS, CDR2 YDEGEE. The CDR3 DNA reads TGTACCAGCAGCCTTGGGATAAAGAACACCGGGGAGCTGTTTTTT. Protein: CTSSLGIKNTGELFF.

Comment on this clonotype: Relative to the germline gene, one junction end is altered; a read error may explain this. The chain combines TRBV11-3 with TRBJ2-1, with D uncertain. Germline V gene sequence: CDR1 SGHNT, CDR2 YENEEA. This CDR3 comprises 14 residues. The CDR3 DNA follows: TGTACCAGCAGCTTAGGTGGGATCTACAATGAGCAGTTCTTC. Translation gives CTSSLGGIYNEQFF.

This clonotype has a count of ten or more. The rearrangement uses TRBV6-5 and TRBJ2-7; D call uncertain. V lost 7 bases and J 1 base, leaving 11 bases between the germline ends. This CDR3 region has 13 residues. In germline, CDR1 is MNHEY, CDR2 SVGAGI. CDR3 DNA: TGTGCCAGCATGCTGCTTGGGTCCTACGAGCAGTACTTC. It encodes CASMLLGSYEQYF.

This chain uses TRBV11-1 with TRBJ2-3; 8 nucleotides agree with TRBD1. Germline V gives CDR1 SGHAT, CDR2 FQDESV (reference sequence). Losses at the gene ends were 6 bases for V and 11 bases for J; bases not matched to a gene: 13. The CDR3 is 14 residues long. The CDR3 DNA follows: TGTGCCAGCAGGACAGGGGCTGGCACAGGTATGCAGTATTTT. Amino acid sequence: CASRTGAGTGMQYF.

Remarks on this clonotype: This may come from a read error, since a much larger clone is one base off. J is TRBJ2-3 and V is TRBV6-1; D possibly corresponds to TRBD1 (5 bases). This CDR3 spans 13 amino acids. CDR1 and CDR2 from the germline V gene are MNHNS and SASEGT. The CDR3 reads CTSMAGREYTQYF. The CDR3, as DNA: TGTACCAGCATGGCAGGGCGCGAGTATACGCAGTATTTT.

With respect to this clonotype: One end of the junction is discordant with germline, which a read error may explain. J is TRBJ2-7 and V is TRBV11-2; D ambiguous. This CDR3 has 15 residues. The germline V gene encodes CDR1 SGHAT and CDR2 FQNNGV. The CDR3 protein is CANSLGVRSSYEQYF. DNA for the CDR3: TGTGCCAACAGCTTAGGAGTGAGGAGCTCCTATGAGCAGTACTTC.

This clonotype was picked up many times. J is TRBJ1-3 and V is TRBV12-3 or TRBV12-4; TRBD1 might be the D (5 bases). V was pared by 6 bases and J by 0 bases, with 12 bases between. This CDR3 region has 15 residues. The CDR3 loop reads CASSRTGYSGNTIYF. Written as DNA, the CDR3 is TGTGCCAGCAGCCGAACAGGCTACTCTGGAAACACCATATATTTT.

This clonotype was counted many times. This chain connects TRBV12-3 or TRBV12-4 to TRBJ2-7; tentative D call: TRBD1 (5 bases). The length of the CDR3 is 11 residues. Trimming cost V 5 bases and J 7 bases, with 9 bases left between them. CDR3 DNA: TGTGCCAGCAGTCCGTCAGGGGAGCAGTACTTC. Protein: CASSPSGEQYF.

Points on this clonotype: This sequence may be a read error, since a much larger clone differs from it by one base. CDR3: CGSSFDRENYEQYF. For the CDR3, the DNA is TGTGGCAGCAGCTTTGACAGGGAGAACTACGAGCAGTACTTC. The rearrangement uses TRBV12-1 and TRBJ2-7; the table's D call TRBD1 went unverified against the DNA. TRBV12-1 is a pseudogene segment. This CDR3 spans 14 amino acids.

This rearrangement joins TRBV11-2 to TRBJ2-3, with D unresolved. The CDR3 is 15 residues long. Trimming shortened V by 4 bases and J by 1 base, and 12 bases separated the two germline ends. CDR1 is SGHAT and CDR2 is FQNNGV in the germline V gene. CDR3 DNA: TGTGCCAGCAGCTACAGAGAGGACCGCACAGATACGCAGTATTTT. Translation: CASSYREDRTDTQYF. Full variable domain (missing parts from reference TRBV11-2 and TRBJ2-3): EAGVAQSPRYKIIEKRQSVAFWCNPISGHATLYWYQQILGQGPKLLIQFQNNGVVDDSQLPKDRFSAERLKGVDSTLKIQPAKLEDSAVYLCASSYREDRTDTQYFGPGTRLTVL.

Turning to this clonotype: This may come from a read error, since a much larger clone is one base off. The chain uses TRBV6-1 and TRBJ2-5; unclear D gene. In germline, CDR1 is MNHNS, CDR2 SASEGT. The CDR3 loop spans 13 amino acids. CDR3 region: CACSERDRETQYF. In nucleotides, the CDR3 is TGTGCCTGCAGTGAACGAGACCGGGAGACCCAGTACTTC.

This clonotype has more than one count but fewer than ten. The J gene is TRBJ2-6, the V gene TRBV5-1, with D perhaps matching TRBD1 or TRBD2 (5 bases each). Germline assignment: CDR1 SGHRS and CDR2 YFSETQ. The CDR3 covers 14 residues. The V end lost 5 bases, the J end lost 2 bases, and 8 bases lay between the germline ends. The CDR3 loop is CASSGGAGANVLTF. The CDR3 DNA reads TGCGCCAGCAGTGGGGGTGCTGGGGCCAACGTCCTGACTTTC. Full variable domain (missing parts from reference TRBV5-1 and TRBJ2-6): KAGVTQTPRYLIKTRGQQVTLSCSPISGHRSVSWYQQTPGQGLQFLFEYFSETQRNKGNFPGRFSGRQFSNSRSEMNVSTLELGDSALYLCASSGGAGANVLTFGAGSRLTVL.

About this clonotype: A junction end diverges from the germline sequence, so it may reflect a read error. This chain uses TRBV10-2 with TRBJ1-2; D is unresolved. The CDR3 extends over 14 amino acids. CDR1 and CDR2 (germline): WSHSY, SAAADI. The CDR3 sequence: CASNEVGDWYGYTF. The CDR3 DNA is TGCGCCAGCAATGAGGTTGGGGATTGGTATGGCTACACCTTC.